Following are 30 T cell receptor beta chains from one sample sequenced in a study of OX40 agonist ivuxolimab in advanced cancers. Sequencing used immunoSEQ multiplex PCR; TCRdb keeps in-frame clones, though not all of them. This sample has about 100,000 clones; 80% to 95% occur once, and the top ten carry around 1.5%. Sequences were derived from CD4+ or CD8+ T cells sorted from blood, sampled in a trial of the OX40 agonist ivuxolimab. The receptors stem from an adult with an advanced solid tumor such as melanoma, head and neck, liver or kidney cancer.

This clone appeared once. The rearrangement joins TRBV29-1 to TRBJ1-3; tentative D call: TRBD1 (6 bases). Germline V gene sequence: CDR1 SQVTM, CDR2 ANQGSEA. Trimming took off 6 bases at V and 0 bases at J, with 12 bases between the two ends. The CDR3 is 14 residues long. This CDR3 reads CSVPDSFSGNTIYF. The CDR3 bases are TGCAGCGTACCGGACAGTTTCTCTGGAAACACCATATATTTT.

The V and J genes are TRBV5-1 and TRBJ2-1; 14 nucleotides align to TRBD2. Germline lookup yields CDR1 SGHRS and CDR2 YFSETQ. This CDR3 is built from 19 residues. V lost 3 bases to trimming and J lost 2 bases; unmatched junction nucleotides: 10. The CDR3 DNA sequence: TGCGCCAGCAGCTCATACGGGACTAGCGGGAGTACGGCCTACAATGAGCAGTTCTTC. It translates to CASSSYGTSGSTAYNEQFF.

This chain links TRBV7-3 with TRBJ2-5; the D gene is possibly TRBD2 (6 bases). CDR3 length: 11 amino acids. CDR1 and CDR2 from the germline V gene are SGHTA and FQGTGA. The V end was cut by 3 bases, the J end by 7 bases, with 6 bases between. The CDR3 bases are TGTGCCAGCAGCTTGCGGGGGACCCAGTACTTC. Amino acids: CASSLRGTQYF. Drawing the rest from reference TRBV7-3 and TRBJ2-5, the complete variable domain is GAGVSQTPSNKVTEKGKYVELRCDPISGHTALYWYRQSLGQGPEFLIYFQGTGAADDSGLPNDRFFAVRPEGSVSTLKIQRTERGDSAVYLCASSLRGTQYFGPGTRLLVL.

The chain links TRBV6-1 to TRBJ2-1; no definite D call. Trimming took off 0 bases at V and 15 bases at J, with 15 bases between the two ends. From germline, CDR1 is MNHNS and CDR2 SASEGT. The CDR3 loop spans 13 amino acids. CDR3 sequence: CASSEAARAGRFF. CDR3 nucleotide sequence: TGTGCCAGCAGTGAAGCGGCGCGTGCAGGACGGTTCTTC.

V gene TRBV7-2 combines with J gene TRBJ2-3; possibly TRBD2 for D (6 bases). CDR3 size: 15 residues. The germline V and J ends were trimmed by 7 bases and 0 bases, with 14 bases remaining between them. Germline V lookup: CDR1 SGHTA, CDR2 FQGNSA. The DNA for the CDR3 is TGTGCCAGCAACCGTGATCGGGGGAGCACAGATACGCAGTATTTT. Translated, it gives CASNRDRGSTDTQYF. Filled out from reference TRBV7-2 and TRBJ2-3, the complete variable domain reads GAGVSQSPSNKVTEKGKDVELRCDPISGHTALYWYRQSLGQGLEFLIYFQGNSAPDKSGLPSDRFSAERTGGSVSTLTIQRTQQEDSAVYLCASNRDRGSTDTQYFGPGTRLTVL.

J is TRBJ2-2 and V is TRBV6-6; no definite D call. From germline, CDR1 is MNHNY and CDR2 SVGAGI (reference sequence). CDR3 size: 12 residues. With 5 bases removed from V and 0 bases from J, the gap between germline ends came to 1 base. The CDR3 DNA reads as TGTGCCAGCAGTCCGAACACCGGGGAGCTGTTTTTT. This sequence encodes CASSPNTGELFF.

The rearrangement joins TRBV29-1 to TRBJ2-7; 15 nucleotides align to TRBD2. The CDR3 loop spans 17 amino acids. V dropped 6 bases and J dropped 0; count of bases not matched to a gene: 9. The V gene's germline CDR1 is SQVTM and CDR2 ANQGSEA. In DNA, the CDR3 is TGCAGCGTCCCCGGACTAGCGGGAGGGCGCGTCTCCTACGAGCAGTACTTC. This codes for CSVPGLAGGRVSYEQYF.

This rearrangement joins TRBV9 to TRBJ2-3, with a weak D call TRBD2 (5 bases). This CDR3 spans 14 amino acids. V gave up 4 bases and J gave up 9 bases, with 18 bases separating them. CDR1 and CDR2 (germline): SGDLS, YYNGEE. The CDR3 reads CASSTGVRPETQYF. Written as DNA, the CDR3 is TGTGCCAGCAGCACCGGGGTGAGACCCGAAACGCAGTATTTT.

CDR3 sequence reads: CAIRASLSYEQYF. The CDR3 DNA reads TGTGCCATCAGGGCCTCTTTAAGCTACGAGCAGTACTTC. The chain couples TRBV10-3 to TRBJ2-7; D gene ambiguous. The V gene lost 6 bases and the J gene lost 3 bases, with 12 bases spanning the gap. The germline gives CDR1 ENHRY, CDR2 SYGVKD. The CDR3 is 13 residues long.

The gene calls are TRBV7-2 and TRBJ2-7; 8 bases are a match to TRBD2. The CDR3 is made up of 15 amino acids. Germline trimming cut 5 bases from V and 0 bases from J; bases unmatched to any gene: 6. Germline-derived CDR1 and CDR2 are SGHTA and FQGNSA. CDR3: CASSPGGTPSYEQYF. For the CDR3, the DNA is TGTGCCAGCAGCCCGGGGGGGACACCCTCCTACGAGCAGTACTTC.

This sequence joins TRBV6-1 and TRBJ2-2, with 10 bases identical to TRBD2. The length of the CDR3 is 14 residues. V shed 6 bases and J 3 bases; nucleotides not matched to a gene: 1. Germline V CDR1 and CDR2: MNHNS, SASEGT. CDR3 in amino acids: CASRLAGDTGELFF. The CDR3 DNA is TGTGCCAGCAGGCTAGCGGGAGACACCGGGGAGCTGTTTTTT.

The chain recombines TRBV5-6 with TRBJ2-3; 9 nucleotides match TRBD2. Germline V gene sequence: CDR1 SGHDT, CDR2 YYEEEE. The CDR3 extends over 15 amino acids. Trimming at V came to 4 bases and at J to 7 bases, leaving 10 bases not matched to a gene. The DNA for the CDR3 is TGTGCCAGCAGCGGCCGAGCGGGAGGAAGGAATACGCAGTATTTT. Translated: CASSGRAGGRNTQYF.

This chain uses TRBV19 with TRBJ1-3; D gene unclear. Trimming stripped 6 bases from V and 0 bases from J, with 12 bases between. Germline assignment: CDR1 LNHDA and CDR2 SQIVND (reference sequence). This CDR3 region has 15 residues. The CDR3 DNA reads TGTGCCAGTAGCCTGACCGCCGGCTCTGGAAACACCATATATTTT. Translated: CASSLTAGSGNTIYF.

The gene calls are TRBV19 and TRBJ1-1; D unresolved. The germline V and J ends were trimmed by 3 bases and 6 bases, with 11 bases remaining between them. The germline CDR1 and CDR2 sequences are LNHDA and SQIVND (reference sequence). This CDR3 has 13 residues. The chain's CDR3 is CASSIGPVAEAFF. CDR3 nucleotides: TGTGCCAGTAGTATCGGCCCGGTGGCTGAAGCTTTCTTT.

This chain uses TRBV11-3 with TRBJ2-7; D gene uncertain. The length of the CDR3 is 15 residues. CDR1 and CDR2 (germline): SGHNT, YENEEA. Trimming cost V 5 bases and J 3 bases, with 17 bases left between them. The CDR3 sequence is CASSHPVRWNYEQYF. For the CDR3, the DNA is TGTGCCAGCAGCCACCCCGTCAGGTGGAACTACGAGCAGTACTTC.

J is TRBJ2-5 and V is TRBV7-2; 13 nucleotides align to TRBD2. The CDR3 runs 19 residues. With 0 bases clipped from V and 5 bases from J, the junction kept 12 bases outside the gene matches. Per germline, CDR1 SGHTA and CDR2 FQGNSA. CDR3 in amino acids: CASSLAPGLAGVLWETQYF. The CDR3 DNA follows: TGTGCCAGCAGCTTAGCTCCTGGACTAGCGGGAGTCTTATGGGAGACCCAGTACTTC.

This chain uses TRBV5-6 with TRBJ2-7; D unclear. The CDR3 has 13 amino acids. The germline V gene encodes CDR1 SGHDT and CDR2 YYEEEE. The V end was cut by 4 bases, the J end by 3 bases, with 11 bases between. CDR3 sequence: CASSPGPYYEQYF. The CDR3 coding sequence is TGTGCCAGCAGCCCGGGTCCATACTACGAGCAGTACTTC.

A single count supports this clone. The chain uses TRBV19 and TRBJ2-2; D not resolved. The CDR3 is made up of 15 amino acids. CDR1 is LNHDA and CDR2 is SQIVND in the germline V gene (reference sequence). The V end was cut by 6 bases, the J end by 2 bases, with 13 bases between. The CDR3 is CASRFSQDNTGELFF. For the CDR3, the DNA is TGTGCCAGTAGATTTTCCCAGGATAACACCGGGGAGCTGTTTTTT.

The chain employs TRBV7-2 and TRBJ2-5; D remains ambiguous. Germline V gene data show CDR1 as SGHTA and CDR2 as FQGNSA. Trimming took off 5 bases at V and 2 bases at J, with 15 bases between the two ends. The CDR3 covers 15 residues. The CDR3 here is CASSPPKGRQETQYF. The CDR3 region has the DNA TGTGCCAGCAGCCCCCCTAAGGGAAGGCAAGAGACCCAGTACTTC.

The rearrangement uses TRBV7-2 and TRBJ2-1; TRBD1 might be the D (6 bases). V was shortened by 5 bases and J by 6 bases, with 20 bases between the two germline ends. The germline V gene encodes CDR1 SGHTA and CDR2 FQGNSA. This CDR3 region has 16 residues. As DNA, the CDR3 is TGTGCCAGCAGCCCAGGGGTGTCATCGGGTTCCAATGAGCAGTTCTTC. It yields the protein CASSPGVSSGSNEQFF.

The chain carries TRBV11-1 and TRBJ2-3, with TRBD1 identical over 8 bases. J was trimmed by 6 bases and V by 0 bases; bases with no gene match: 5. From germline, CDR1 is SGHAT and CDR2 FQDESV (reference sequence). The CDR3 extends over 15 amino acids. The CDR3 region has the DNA TGTGCCAGCAGCTTAGCGGGACAGGCTTCCGATACGCAGTATTTT. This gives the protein CASSLAGQASDTQYF.

The CDR3 region has the DNA TGTGCCAGCAGCCTCCGACTAGCGGGGGGCTCCTACAATGAGCAGTTCTTC. This gives the protein CASSLRLAGGSYNEQFF. V is TRBV27 and J is TRBJ2-1; 13 bases line up with TRBD2. The CDR3 spans 17 residues. The trim removed 6 bases at V and 0 bases at J, leaving 5 bases unmatched. Germline V CDR1 and CDR2: MNHEY, SMNVEV (reference sequence).

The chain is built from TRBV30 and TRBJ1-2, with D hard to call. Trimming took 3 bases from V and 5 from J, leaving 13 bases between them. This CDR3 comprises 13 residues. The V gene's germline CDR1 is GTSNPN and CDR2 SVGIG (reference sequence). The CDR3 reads CAWRVGDFYGYTF. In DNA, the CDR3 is TGTGCCTGGAGAGTAGGAGACTTTTATGGCTACACCTTC.

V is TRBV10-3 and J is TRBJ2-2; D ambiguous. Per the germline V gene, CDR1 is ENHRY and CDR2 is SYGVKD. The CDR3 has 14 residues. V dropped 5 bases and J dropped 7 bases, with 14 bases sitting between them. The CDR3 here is CAISPVYLVGELFF. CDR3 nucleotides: TGTGCCATCAGTCCCGTTTATTTGGTCGGGGAGCTGTTTTTT.

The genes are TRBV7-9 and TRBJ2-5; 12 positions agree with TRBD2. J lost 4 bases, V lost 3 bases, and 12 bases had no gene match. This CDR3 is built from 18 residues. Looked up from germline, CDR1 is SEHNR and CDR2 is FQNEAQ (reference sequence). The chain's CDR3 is CASSFLGGLGLAGETQYF. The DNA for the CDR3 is TGTGCCAGCAGCTTCCTTGGGGGACTGGGACTAGCGGGAGAGACCCAGTACTTC.

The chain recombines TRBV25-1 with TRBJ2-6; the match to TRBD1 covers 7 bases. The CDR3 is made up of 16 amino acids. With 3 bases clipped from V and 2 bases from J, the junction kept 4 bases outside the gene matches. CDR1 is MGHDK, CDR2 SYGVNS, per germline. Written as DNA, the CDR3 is TGTGCCAGCAGTGACAGGGGGAGAACTGGGGCCAACGTCCTGACTTTC. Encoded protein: CASSDRGRTGANVLTF.

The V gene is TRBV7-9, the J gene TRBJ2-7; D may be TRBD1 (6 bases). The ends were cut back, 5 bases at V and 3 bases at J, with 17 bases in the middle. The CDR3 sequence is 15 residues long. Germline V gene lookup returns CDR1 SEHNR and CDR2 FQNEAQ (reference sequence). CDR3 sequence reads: CASSRTGSPNYEQYF. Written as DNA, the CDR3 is TGTGCCAGCAGCCGAACAGGGTCCCCAAACTACGAGCAGTACTTC. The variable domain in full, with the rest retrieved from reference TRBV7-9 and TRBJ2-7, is DTGVSQNPRHKITKRGQNVTFRCDPISEHNRLYWYRQTLGQGPEFLTYFQNEAQLEKSRLLSDRFSAERPKGSFSTLEIQRTEQGDSAMYLCASSRTGSPNYEQYFGPGTRLTVT.

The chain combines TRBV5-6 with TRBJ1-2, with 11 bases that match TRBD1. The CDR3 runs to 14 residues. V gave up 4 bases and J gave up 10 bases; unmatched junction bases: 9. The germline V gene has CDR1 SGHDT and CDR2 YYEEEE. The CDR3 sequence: CASSGIGTGGLYTF. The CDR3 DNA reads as TGTGCCAGCAGCGGGATTGGGACAGGGGGTCTCTACACCTTC.

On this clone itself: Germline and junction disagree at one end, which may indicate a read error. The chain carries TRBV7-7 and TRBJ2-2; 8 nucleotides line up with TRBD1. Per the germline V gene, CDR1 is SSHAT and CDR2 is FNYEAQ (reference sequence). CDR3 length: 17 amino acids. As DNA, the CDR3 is TGTGCTAGCAGCTCCCTCGGACAGGGTGGAAAGATCGGGGAGCTGTTTTTT. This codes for CASSSLGQGGKIGELFF.

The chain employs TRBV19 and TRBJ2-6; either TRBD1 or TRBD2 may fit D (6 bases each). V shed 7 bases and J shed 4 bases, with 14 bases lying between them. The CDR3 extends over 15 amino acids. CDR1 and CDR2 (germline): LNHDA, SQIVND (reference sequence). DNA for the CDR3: TGTGCCAGTAAGTTCGGGGGCCCCGGGGCCAACGTCCTGACTTTC. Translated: CASKFGGPGANVLTF.